These 24 T cell receptor beta chains were sequenced from one sample in a study of long-term antiretroviral therapy in people with HIV. Samples were assayed with immunoSEQ v3.0 at survey level. Profiling relied on immunoSEQ multiplex PCR, and the TCRdb table lists in-frame clones only, not all of them. The repertoire holds approximately 19,000 clones, with approximately 79% as singletons. Material: unsorted PBMCs, obtained at the start of antiretroviral therapy, before treatment. These receptors all stem from a man between 18 and 29 years old with HIV.

The chain joins TRBV7-9 to TRBJ2-7; D is perhaps TRBD1 (5 bases). Per the germline V gene, CDR1 is SEHNR and CDR2 is FQNEAQ (reference sequence). This CDR3 has 14 amino acids. V was trimmed by 1 base and J by 4 bases, leaving 11 bases between them. CDR3 sequence (DNA): TGTGCCAGCAGCTTAGGGAAGGGGTCATACGAGCAGTACTTC. This gives the protein CASSLGKGSYEQYF.

V usage is TRBV4-1 and J usage is TRBJ2-7; D may match TRBD1 or TRBD2 (5 bases each). Trimming shortened V by 1 base and J by 0 bases, and 16 bases separated the two germline ends. Per germline, CDR1 MGHRA and CDR2 YSYEKL. This CDR3 is built from 17 residues. The CDR3 DNA is TGCGCCAGCAGCCAAGTACTCTCTCCCGGGGCCTCCTACGAGCAGTACTTC. Its translation is CASSQVLSPGASYEQYF.

This clone was counted once. The chain carries TRBV19 and TRBJ1-2; 9 bases map to TRBD1. The V gene's germline CDR1 is LNHDA and CDR2 SQIVND (reference sequence). Trimming at V came to 8 bases and at J to 0 bases, leaving 4 bases not matched to a gene. The CDR3 sequence is 14 residues long. CDR3 residues: CASGGTGTNYGYTF. In DNA form, the CDR3 reads TGTGCCAGTGGCGGGACAGGGACTAACTATGGCTACACCTTC. Complete variable domain (other parts from reference TRBV19 and TRBJ1-2): DGGITQSPKYLFRKEGQNVTLSCEQNLNHDAMYWYRQDPGQGLRLIYYSQIVNDFQKGDIAEGYSVSREKKESFPLTVTSAQKNPTAFYLCASGGTGTNYGYTFGSGTRLTVV.

The sample holds a few counts of this clone. The rearrangement uses TRBV11-2 and TRBJ2-2; 8 bases align to TRBD2. Germline V gene lookup returns CDR1 SGHAT and CDR2 FQNNGV. CDR3 length: 15 residues. With 6 bases clipped from V and 3 bases from J, the junction kept 6 bases outside the gene matches. In nucleotides, the CDR3 is TGTGCCAGCAGGGTAACTAGCGGCTACACCGGGGAGCTGTTTTTT. Protein sequence: CASRVTSGYTGELFF.

This chain uses TRBV29-1 with TRBJ2-7; 10 positions match TRBD2. The V gene end was trimmed by 5 bases and the J gene end by 2 bases; junction bases not matched to a gene: 12. Germline CDR1 reads SQVTM; CDR2 reads ANQGSEA. The CDR3 has 16 residues. The CDR3 DNA is TGCAGCGTTCGTGGGCCTACTAGCGGGACCGCCTACGAGCAGTACTTC. This translates into CSVRGPTSGTAYEQYF.

This chain connects TRBV28 to TRBJ2-1, with D maybe TRBD2 (6 bases). Germline CDR1 and CDR2: MDHEN and SYDVKM. V was clipped by 7 bases and J by 3 bases, with 13 bases between them. This CDR3 has 14 residues. CDR3 sequence reads: CASKREENYNEQFF. CDR3 nucleotide sequence: TGTGCCAGCAAGAGGGAGGAAAACTACAATGAGCAGTTCTTC.

This clone was counted a few times. The chain carries TRBV19 and TRBJ1-1; perhaps TRBD1 as D (6 bases). Germline CDR1 is LNHDA and CDR2 is SQIVND (reference sequence). The CDR3 extends over 15 amino acids. V was trimmed by 3 bases and J by 0 bases, leaving 11 bases between them. CDR3 nucleotide sequence: TGTGCCAGTAGTATCACAGGGAACATGAACACTGAAGCTTTCTTT. Protein sequence: CASSITGNMNTEAFF. The full variable domain, completed using reference TRBV19 and TRBJ1-1, is DGGITQSPKYLFRKEGQNVTLSCEQNLNHDAMYWYRQDPGQGLRLIYYSQIVNDFQKGDIAEGYSVSREKKESFPLTVTSAQKNPTAFYLCASSITGNMNTEAFFGQGTRLTVV.

The rearrangement links TRBV25-1 to TRBJ1-3, with TRBD1 identical over 9 bases. Germline assignment: CDR1 MGHDK and CDR2 SYGVNS. V dropped 3 bases and J dropped 2; count of bases not matched to a gene: 8. CDR3 length equals 17 residues. CDR3 protein: CASSDQTGGVAGNTIYF. The CDR3 region has the DNA TGTGCCAGCAGTGATCAGACAGGGGGGGTGGCTGGAAACACCATATATTTT.

The chain combines TRBV2 with TRBJ2-3; TRBD2 is a possible D gene (5 bases). This CDR3 has 14 residues. Trimming removed 2 bases at V and 7 bases at J, with 13 bases between. Germline values: CDR1 SNHLY, CDR2 FYNNEI. CDR3 sequence (DNA): TGTGCCAGCAGTGAAACAACTTACGGGAATACGCAGTATTTT. Translation: CASSETTYGNTQYF.

This clone was picked up one time. This chain joins TRBV27 and TRBJ1-1; no definite D call. Trimming stripped 8 bases from V and 6 bases from J, with 13 bases between. Germline loops: CDR1 MNHEY, CDR2 SMNVEV (reference sequence). CDR3 size: 12 residues. CDR3 nucleotide sequence: TGTGCCAGCGGGGATGCTATCGCTGAAGCTTTCTTT. Encoded protein: CASGDAIAEAFF.

This chain connects TRBV28 to TRBJ2-1, with TRBD2 matching over 8 bases. This CDR3 has 14 amino acids. V gave up 5 bases and J gave up 2 bases; unmatched junction bases: 2. In germline, CDR1 is MDHEN, CDR2 SYDVKM. CDR3 nucleotides: TGTGCCAGCAGTAGCGGGAGACCCTACAATGAGCAGTTCTTC. Translation: CASSSGRPYNEQFF.

The table lists this clone with a count of one. This chain's CDR3 is CASSSPDLSSYNEQFF. DNA for the CDR3: TGTGCCAGCAGCTCCCCAGACCTGTCCTCCTACAATGAGCAGTTCTTC. The chain has TRBV11-2 and TRBJ2-1; D unresolved. The CDR3 extends over 16 amino acids. Germline values: CDR1 SGHAT, CDR2 FQNNGV. With 4 bases removed from V and 0 bases from J, the gap between germline ends came to 13 bases.

The chain carries TRBV4-3 and TRBJ2-2; D gene uncertain. This CDR3 has 17 amino acids. The germline V gene has CDR1 LGHNA and CDR2 YSLEER. The V gene lost 0 bases and the J gene lost 1 base, with 12 bases spanning the gap. The CDR3, as DNA: TGCGCCAGCAGCCAAGAATTGCCGGCTTTGAACACCGGGGAGCTGTTTTTT. As protein: CASSQELPALNTGELFF.

There are a few counts of this clone. The chain combines TRBV10-2 with TRBJ2-7, with D perhaps matching TRBD1 (5 bases). In germline, CDR1 is WSHSY, CDR2 SAAADI. V was clipped by 0 bases and J by 4 bases, with 10 bases between them. The CDR3 loop spans 14 amino acids. The CDR3 spells CASSESGVQYEQYF. As DNA, the CDR3 is TGCGCCAGCAGTGAGTCAGGGGTTCAGTACGAGCAGTACTTC.

The chain employs TRBV28 and TRBJ2-7, with D uncertain. Looked up from germline, CDR1 is MDHEN and CDR2 is SYDVKM. This CDR3 is built from 13 residues. V lost 5 bases and J 2 bases, leaving 10 bases between the germline ends. The CDR3 reads CASSPDATYEQYF. The DNA of the CDR3 is TGTGCCAGCAGTCCGGACGCAACCTACGAGCAGTACTTC. Together with reference TRBV28 and TRBJ2-7, the CDR3 gives the full variable domain: DVKVTQSSRYLVKRTGEKVFLECVQDMDHENMFWYRQDPGLGLRLIYFSYDVKMKEKGDIPEGYSVSREKKERFSLILESASTNQTSMYLCASSPDATYEQYFGPGTRLTVT.

The chain combines TRBV7-9 with TRBJ1-1; D might be TRBD1 (6 bases). This CDR3 region has 17 residues. Trimming pared 1 base from V and 4 bases from J, leaving 19 bases between. Germline V gives CDR1 SEHNR, CDR2 FQNEAQ (reference sequence). CDR3 in amino acids: CASSLEGWGAGGTEAFF. The CDR3 region has the DNA TGTGCCAGCAGCTTAGAAGGGTGGGGGGCCGGCGGCACTGAAGCTTTCTTT.

CDR3: CASSHGLAGVYEQYF. DNA for the CDR3: TGCGCCAGCAGCCACGGACTAGCGGGAGTATACGAGCAGTACTTC. This chain uses TRBV4-3 with TRBJ2-7; the match to TRBD2 covers 13 bases. The ends lost 3 bases at V and 4 bases at J; junction bases unmatched: 3. This CDR3 is built from 15 residues. Germline V gene data show CDR1 as LGHNA and CDR2 as YSLEER.

Here the CDR3 reads CASSTDRGEQYF. The CDR3 bases are TGTGCCAGTAGTACCGACAGGGGAGAGCAGTACTTC. J is TRBJ2-7 and V is TRBV19; 8 bases are shared with TRBD1. This CDR3 has 12 residues. In germline, CDR1 is LNHDA, CDR2 SQIVND (reference sequence). After removal of 4 bases from V and 7 bases from J, the junction contained 3 bases not matched to a gene.

The CDR3 sequence is CASRAGFGGEQYF. The CDR3 DNA is TGTGCCAGTAGAGCAGGGTTTGGTGGCGAGCAGTACTTC. The rearrangement joins TRBV19 to TRBJ2-7, with D perhaps matching TRBD1 (5 bases). Germline assignment: CDR1 LNHDA and CDR2 SQIVND (reference sequence). V lost 6 bases and J lost 6, with 15 bases in between. This CDR3 comprises 13 residues.

This clone was observed a single time. One end of the junction is discordant with germline, which a read error may explain. The chain uses TRBV7-9 and TRBJ1-4, with 7 bases aligning to TRBD1. The CDR3 covers 12 residues. CDR1 SEHNR and CDR2 FQNEAQ come from the germline V gene (reference sequence). Here the CDR3 reads CAVDRANEKLFF. CDR3 sequence (DNA): TGTGCCGTCGACAGGGCTAACGAAAAACTGTTTTTT. The variable domain in full, completed from reference TRBV7-9 and TRBJ1-4, reads DTGVSQNPRHKITKRGQNVTFRCDPISEHNRLYWYRQTLGQGPEFLTYFQNEAQLEKSRLLSDRFSAERPKGSFSTLEIQRTEQGDSAMYLCAVDRANEKLFFGSGTQLSVL.

This chain links TRBV28 with TRBJ2-7, with D tentatively TRBD1 or TRBD2 (5 bases each). This CDR3 contains 11 residues. Trimming took 3 bases from V and 6 from J, leaving 6 bases between them. Germline CDR1 is MDHEN and CDR2 is SYDVKM. The CDR3 reads CASSFGTEQYF. DNA of the CDR3: TGTGCCAGCAGTTTCGGGACCGAGCAGTACTTC.

The chain combines TRBV18 with TRBJ1-5, with no clear D. Germline V CDR1 and CDR2: KGHSH, LQKENI. Trimming pared 3 bases from V and 9 bases from J, leaving 15 bases between. The length of the CDR3 is 14 residues. The CDR3 here is CASSPQDGNRPQHF. The CDR3 nucleotides are TGTGCCAGCTCACCCCAAGACGGCAACCGGCCCCAGCATTTT. Complete variable domain (other parts from reference TRBV18 and TRBJ1-5): NAGVMQNPRHLVRRRGQEARLRCSPMKGHSHVYWYRQLPEEGLKFMVYLQKENIIDESGMPKERFSAEFPKEGPSILRIQQVVRGDSAAYFCASSPQDGNRPQHFGDGTRLSIL.

The rearrangement joins TRBV27 to TRBJ2-7; the match to TRBD1 covers 8 bases. The V and J ends lost 2 bases and 0 bases, in that order; junction bases with no gene match: 3. Germline V gene data show CDR1 as MNHEY and CDR2 as SMNVEV (reference sequence). This CDR3 spans 15 amino acids. The CDR3 sequence: CASSLLGTGSYEQYF. Written as DNA, the CDR3 is TGTGCCAGCAGTTTACTGGGGACAGGCTCCTACGAGCAGTACTTC.

This rearrangement joins TRBV6-6 to TRBJ1-2; a possible D gene is TRBD1 (5 bases). CDR3 length equals 13 residues. Per germline, CDR1 MNHNY and CDR2 SVGAGI (reference sequence). V was pared by 7 bases and J by 6 bases, with 15 bases between. CDR3 coding DNA: TGTGCCAGCATCCCCTCGGGGCCCCATGGCTACACCTTC. This gives the protein CASIPSGPHGYTF.